This T cell receptor beta chain was identified during a study of T-cell memory formation after mild COVID-19. The germline CDR1 and CDR2 sequences are SGHRS and YFSETQ. V was trimmed by 4 bases and J by 4 bases, leaving 11 bases between them. The CDR3 contains 13 residues. 5'RACE primed from the constant segment yielded TCR alpha and TCR beta cDNA libraries bearing sample barcodes and UMIs. TCRdb fed the 5' RACE reads into MiXCR, producing one record per CDR3 protein. The table shows fewer than 300,000 distinct CDR3 sequences, with over 15% occurring only once. Comments on this clonotype: Its antigen is undetermined.

Regarding the study as a whole: There was a balanced CD4/CD8 profile in clones contracting day 15 to 85, and later expanders leaned CD4+.

Input material: PBMCs or a T cell subset sorted from them (not recorded which). V usage is TRBV5-1 and J usage is TRBJ1-2; no firm D call. The source is a man between 18 and 35 years old who had mild COVID-19 (a few samples of this study predate the infection). Cell type and time point are not known. The CDR3: CASSRVDSYGYTF. As DNA, the CDR3 is TGCGCCAGCAGCCGTGTCGACTCCTATGGCTACACCTTC.